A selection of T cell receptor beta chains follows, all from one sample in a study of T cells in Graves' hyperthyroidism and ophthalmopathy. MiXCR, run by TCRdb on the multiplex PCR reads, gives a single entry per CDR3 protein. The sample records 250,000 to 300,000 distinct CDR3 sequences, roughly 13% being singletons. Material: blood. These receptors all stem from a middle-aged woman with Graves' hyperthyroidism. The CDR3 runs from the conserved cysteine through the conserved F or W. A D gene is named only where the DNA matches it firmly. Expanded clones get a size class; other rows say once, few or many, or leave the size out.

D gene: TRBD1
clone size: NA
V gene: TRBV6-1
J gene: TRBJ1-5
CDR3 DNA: TGTGCCAGCAGTCGGAACAGGGGTCAGCCCCAGCATTTT
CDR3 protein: CASSRNRGQPQHF

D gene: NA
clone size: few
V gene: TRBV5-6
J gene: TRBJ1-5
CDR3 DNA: TGTGCCAGCAGCTCTACCCTGGGGGTAGATCAGCCCCAGCATTTT
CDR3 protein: CASSSTLGVDQPQHF

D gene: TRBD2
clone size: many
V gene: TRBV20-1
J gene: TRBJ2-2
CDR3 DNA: TGCAGTGCTACGCCTAGCGGGAGGGCCGGGGAGCTGTTTTTT
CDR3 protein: CSATPSGRAGELFF

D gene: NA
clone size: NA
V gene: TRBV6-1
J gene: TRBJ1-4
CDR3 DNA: TGTGCCAGCAGACCCGGACAGAACAACATTAATGAAAAACTGTTTTTT
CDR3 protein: CASRPGQNNINEKLFF

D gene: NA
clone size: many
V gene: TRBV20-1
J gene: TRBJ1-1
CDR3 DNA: TGCAGTGCTAGGAGAGGACAGTCCAACACTGAAGCTTTCTTT
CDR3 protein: CSARRGQSNTEAFF

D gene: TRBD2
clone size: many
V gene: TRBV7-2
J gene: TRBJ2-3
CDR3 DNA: TGTGCCAGCAGCTTGAGCGGGAGTCGAGATACGCAGTATTTT
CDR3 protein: CASSLSGSRDTQYF

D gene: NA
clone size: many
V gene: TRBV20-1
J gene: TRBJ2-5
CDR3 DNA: TGCAGTGCTAGAGATATGGAGGGATCCGTAGCCCAGTACTTC
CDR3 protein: CSARDMEGSVAQYF

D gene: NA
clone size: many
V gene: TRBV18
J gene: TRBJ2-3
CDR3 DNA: TGTGCCAGCTCGGGAGAAGATACGCAGTATTTT
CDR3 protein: CASSGEDTQYF

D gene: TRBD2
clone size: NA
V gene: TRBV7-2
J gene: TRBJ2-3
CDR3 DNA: TGTGCCAGCAGCGCCAGACTAGCGGGAGTTTTAGAAGATACGCAGTATTTT
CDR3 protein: CASSARLAGVLEDTQYF

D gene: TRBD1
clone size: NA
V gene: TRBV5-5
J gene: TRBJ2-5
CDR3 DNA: TGTGCCAGCAGCTCACAGGGGGCTCCAGAGACCCAGTACTTC
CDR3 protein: CASSSQGAPETQYF

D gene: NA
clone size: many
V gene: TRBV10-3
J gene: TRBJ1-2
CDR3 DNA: TGTGCCATCAGTGGGGGGACATCTCCTAACTATGGCTACACCTTC
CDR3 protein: CAISGGTSPNYGYTF

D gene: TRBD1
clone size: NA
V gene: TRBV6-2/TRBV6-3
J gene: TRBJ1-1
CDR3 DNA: TGTGCCAGCGAGGTTTCCGGGACAGGGAACGTGGTGAACACTGAAGCTTTCTTT
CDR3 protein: CASEVSGTGNVVNTEAFF

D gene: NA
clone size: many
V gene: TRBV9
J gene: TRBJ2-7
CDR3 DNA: TGTGCCAGCAGCGTAGGCCTCCAAAGCTCCTACGAGCAGTACTTC
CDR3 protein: CASSVGLQSSYEQYF

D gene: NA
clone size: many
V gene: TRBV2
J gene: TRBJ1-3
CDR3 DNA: TGTGCCAAAGCGGGACAAGGCTCTGGAAACACCATATATTTT
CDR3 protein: CAKAGQGSGNTIYF

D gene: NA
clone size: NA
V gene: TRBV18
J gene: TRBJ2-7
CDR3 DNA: TGTGCCAGCTCCCCCCGCGAGGGTCGGACCTACGAGCAGTACTTC
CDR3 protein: CASSPREGRTYEQYF

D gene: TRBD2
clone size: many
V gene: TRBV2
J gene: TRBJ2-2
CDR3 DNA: TGTGCCAGCAGTGAAGAGGTAGCGGGAGGTACCGGGGAGCTGTTTTTT
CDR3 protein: CASSEEVAGGTGELFF

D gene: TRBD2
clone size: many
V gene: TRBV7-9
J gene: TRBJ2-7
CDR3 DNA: TGTGCCAGCAGCTTCGGGACTAGCGGGTCTCCCACCTACGAGCAGTACTTC
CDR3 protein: CASSFGTSGSPTYEQYF

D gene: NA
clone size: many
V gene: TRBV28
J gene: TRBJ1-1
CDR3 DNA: TGTGCCAGCACCTGGGGGTCTGAAGCTTTCTTT
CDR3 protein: CASTWGSEAFF

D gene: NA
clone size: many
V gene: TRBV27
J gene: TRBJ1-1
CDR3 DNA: TGTGCCAGCAGTTTAACTCACGGGAACACTGAAGCTTTCTTT
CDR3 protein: CASSLTHGNTEAFF

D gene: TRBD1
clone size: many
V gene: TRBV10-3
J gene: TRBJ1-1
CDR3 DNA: TGTGCCATCAGTGGCGGGACAGGATACTACACTGAAGCTTTCTTT
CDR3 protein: CAISGGTGYYTEAFF

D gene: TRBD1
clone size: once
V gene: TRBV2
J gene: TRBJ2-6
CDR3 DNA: TGTGCCAGCAGTGGGGGGACAGGGGGGATTGGGGCCAACGTCCTGACTTTC
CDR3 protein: CASSGGTGGIGANVLTF

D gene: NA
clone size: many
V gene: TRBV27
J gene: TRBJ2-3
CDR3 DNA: TGTGCCAGCAGTTATTACGGGAGCTACTCAGATACGCAGTATTTT
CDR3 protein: CASSYYGSYSDTQYF

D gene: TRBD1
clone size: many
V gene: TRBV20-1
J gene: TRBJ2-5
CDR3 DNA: TGCAGTGCCCCGGACAGGGCGGGGATGACAGGAGAGACCCAGTACTTC
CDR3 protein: CSAPDRAGMTGETQYF

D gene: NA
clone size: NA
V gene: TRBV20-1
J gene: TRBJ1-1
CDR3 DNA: TGCAGTGCTGGGGGGCTGAACACTGAAGCTTTCTTT
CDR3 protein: CSAGGLNTEAFF

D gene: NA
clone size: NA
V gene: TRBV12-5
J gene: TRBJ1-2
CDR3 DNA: TGTGCTAGTGGTTTGGTAGTTGGCCGAGGGACCTCGGATGGCTACACCTTC
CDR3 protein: CASGLVVGRGTSDGYTF

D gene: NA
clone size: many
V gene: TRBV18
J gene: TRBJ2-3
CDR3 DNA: TGTGCCAGCTCACCAGGAAGCGATACGCAGTATTTT
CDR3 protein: CASSPGSDTQYF

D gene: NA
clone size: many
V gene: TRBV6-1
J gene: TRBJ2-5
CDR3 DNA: TGTGCCAGCAGGCCGGGCGGTGGAGAGACCCAGTACTTC
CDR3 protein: CASRPGGGETQYF

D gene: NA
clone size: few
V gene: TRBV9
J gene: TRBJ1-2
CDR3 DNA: TGTGCCAGCAGCGTAGTGAGGGACGGCTACACCTTC
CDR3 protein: CASSVVRDGYTF

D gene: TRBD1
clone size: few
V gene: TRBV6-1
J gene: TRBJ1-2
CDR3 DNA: TGTGCCAGCACTGGACAGGGTGTTGGCTACACCTTC
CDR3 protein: CASTGQGVGYTF

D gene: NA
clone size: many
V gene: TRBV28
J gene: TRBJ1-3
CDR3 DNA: TGTGCCAGCAGTTCGCACGATGGGGGAGGAAAAAGAAACACCATATATTTT
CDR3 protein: CASSSHDGGGKRNTIYF

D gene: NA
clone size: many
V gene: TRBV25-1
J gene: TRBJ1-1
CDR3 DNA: TGTGCCAGCAGTGAATCATATAAGGATGAAGCTTTCTTT
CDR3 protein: CASSESYKDEAFF

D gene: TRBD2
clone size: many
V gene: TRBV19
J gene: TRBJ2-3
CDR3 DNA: TGTGCCAGTAGTGGCGGACGGGAGGGAGGTACGCAGTATTTT
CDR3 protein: CASSGGREGGTQYF

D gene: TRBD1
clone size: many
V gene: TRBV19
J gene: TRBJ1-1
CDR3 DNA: TGTGCCAGTATTTCTCGGGGACAGGGAGGTACTGAAGCTTTCTTT
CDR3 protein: CASISRGQGGTEAFF

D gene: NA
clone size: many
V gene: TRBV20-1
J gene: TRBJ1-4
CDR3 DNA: TGCAGTGCTAGAGGGGGAGGAGGTGAAAAACTGTTTTTT
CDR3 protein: CSARGGGGEKLFF

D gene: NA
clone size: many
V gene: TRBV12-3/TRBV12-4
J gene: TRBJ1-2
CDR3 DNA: TGTGCCAGCAGTTTAAACTCGCAGGCCTACACCTTC
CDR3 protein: CASSLNSQAYTF

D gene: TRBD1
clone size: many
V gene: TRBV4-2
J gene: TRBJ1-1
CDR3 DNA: TGTGCCAGCAGCCAAGATTTGGAGGGGGCGTCCACTGAAGCTTTCTTT
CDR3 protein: CASSQDLEGASTEAFF

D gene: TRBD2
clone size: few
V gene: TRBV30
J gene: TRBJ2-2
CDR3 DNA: TGTGCCTGGACCCTAGCGGCGAACACCGGGGAGCTGTTTTTT
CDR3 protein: CAWTLAANTGELFF

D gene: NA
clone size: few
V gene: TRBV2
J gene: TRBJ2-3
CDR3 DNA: TGTGCCAGCAGCGGGGCTAATACAGATACGCAGTATTTT
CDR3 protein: CASSGANTDTQYF

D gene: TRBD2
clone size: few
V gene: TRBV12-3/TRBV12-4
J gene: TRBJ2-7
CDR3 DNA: TGTGCCACCAGACAAGCGGGAGGGTACGAGCAGTACTTC
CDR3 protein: CATRQAGGYEQYF

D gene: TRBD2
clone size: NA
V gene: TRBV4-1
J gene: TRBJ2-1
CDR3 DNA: TGCGCCAGCAGCCCTCCCGGGACTAGCGACTACAATGAGCAGTTCTTC
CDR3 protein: CASSPPGTSDYNEQFF

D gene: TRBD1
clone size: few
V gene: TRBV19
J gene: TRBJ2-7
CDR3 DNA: TGTGCCAGTAGGGACAGGGGTGGCCCCTACGAGCAGTACTTC
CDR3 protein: CASRDRGGPYEQYF

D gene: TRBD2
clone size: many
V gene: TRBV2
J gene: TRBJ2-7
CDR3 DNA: TGTGCCAGCAGTAGGCTAGCGGGAGGGCCCTACGAGCAGTACTTC
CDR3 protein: CASSRLAGGPYEQYF

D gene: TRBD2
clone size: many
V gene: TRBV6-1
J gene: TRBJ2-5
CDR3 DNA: TGTGCCAGCAGTGAAATGAGAGCGGGAGGGGAGACCCAGTACTTC
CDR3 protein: CASSEMRAGGETQYF

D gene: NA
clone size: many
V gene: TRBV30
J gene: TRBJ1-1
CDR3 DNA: TGTGCCTGGCTGACAACGAACACTGAAGCTTTCTTT
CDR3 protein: CAWLTTNTEAFF

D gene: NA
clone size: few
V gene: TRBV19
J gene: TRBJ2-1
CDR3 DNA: TGTGCCTCTAACGGACCGATCATCAATGAGCAGTTCTTC
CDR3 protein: CASNGPIINEQFF

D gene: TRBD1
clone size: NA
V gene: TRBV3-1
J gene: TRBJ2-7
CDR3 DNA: TGTGCCAGCAGCCAAGATGATAGGGACAGGAACGAGCAGTACTTC
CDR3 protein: CASSQDDRDRNEQYF

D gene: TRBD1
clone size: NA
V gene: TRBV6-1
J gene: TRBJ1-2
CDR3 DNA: TGTGCCAGCAGGTGGGACAGGGGCCTTTATGGCTACACCTTC
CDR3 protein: CASRWDRGLYGYTF

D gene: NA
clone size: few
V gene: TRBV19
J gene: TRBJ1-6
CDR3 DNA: TGTGCCAGTACAGCAGGGGATAATTCACCCCTCCACTTT
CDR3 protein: CASTAGDNSPLHF

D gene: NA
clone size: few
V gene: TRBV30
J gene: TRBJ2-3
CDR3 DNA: TGTGCCTGGAGTGCCCTTGGGGGGACCGGTGGATCAGATACGCAGTATTTT
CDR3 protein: CAWSALGGTGGSDTQYF

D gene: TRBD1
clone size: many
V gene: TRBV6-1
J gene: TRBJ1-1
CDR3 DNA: TGTGCCAGCAGTCCACTACAGGGGACTAACACTGAAGCTTTCTTT
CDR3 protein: CASSPLQGTNTEAFF

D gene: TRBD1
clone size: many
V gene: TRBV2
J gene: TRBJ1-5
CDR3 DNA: TGTGCCAGCAGCCGCACGACAGGGGGTAGCCAGCCCCAGCATTTT
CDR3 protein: CASSRTTGGSQPQHF

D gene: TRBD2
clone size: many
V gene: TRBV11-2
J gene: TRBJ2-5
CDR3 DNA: TGTGCCAGCAGCGCCCGATCGACTAGCGGCACGGAGACCCAGTACTTC
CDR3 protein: CASSARSTSGTETQYF

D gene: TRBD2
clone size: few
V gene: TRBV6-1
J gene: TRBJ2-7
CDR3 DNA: TGTGCCAGCAGTGAAGATACCGGGACTAGCGTTAATTCCTACGAGCAGTACTTC
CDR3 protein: CASSEDTGTSVNSYEQYF